This T cell receptor beta chain was profiled in a study of identical twins. Study conclusions and caveats: Models, which agreed with sharing between unrelated individuals, nonetheless underestimated the out-of-frame TCR alpha sharing seen in monozygotic twins. Out-of-frame alpha sequences common to twins were enriched for low generation probability.

Germline CDR1 SGHRS, CDR2 YFSETQ. This CDR3 region has 18 residues. Trimming took off 0 bases at V and 2 bases at J, with 19 bases between the two ends. All donors were healthy Caucasians. TCRdb reanalysed the 5' RACE reads using MiXCR and keeps one entry per CDR3 protein. The table lists a few hundred thousand distinct CDR3 sequences, about 16% of them singletons. This clonotype has a handful of counts. Its target is unknown. The data also belong to a second study, concerning yellow fever vaccine responses in identical twins.

This clonotype was obtained from a woman aged 18-30 years in good health. Sequenced input: CD4+ T cells sorted from blood. The chain carries TRBV5-1 and TRBJ2-3; D might be TRBD2 (6 bases). This CDR3 is CASSLEGMSSAITDTQYF. The CDR3 DNA reads as TGCGCCAGCAGCTTGGAGGGGATGTCTAGCGCTATCACAGATACGCAGTATTTT.